This T cell receptor beta chain derives from a study of cytomegalovirus exposure and HLA in healthy donors. Comment on this clone: Its antigen remains unidentified.

Clones were read by immunoSEQ multiplex PCR, and TCRdb kept only the in-frame ones, dropping some. The top ten clones hold more than 20% of a sample with over 150,000 clones, 70% to 90% of them seen once. Study-wide points: Cytomegalovirus status was reportedly diagnosed by the classifier with high sensitivity and specificity.

Trimming took 2 bases from V and 7 from J; bases not matched to a gene: 6. The length of the CDR3 is 17 residues. Per the germline V gene, CDR1 is LGHNA and CDR2 is YSLEER. The V and J genes are TRBV4-3 and TRBJ2-1; 15 nucleotides match TRBD2. This sequence was found in a man between 18 and 29 years old in good health and CMV-seropositive. Material for sequencing was PBMCs. The CDR3: CASSQIGTSGGQNEQFF. In nucleotides, the CDR3 is TGCGCCAGCAGCCAAATCGGGACTAGCGGGGGGCAGAATGAGCAGTTCTTC.